These 23 T cell receptor beta chains share one sample of origin, sequenced in a study of PD-1 blockade in mismatch repair-deficient tumors. Using immunoSEQ multiplex PCR, the repertoire was profiled, and TCRdb retains in-frame clones only, with some absent. The sample contains approximately 100,000 clones, 82% of which appear only once. Source: peripheral blood, taken around 8 months after starting pembrolizumab. Every receptor here comes from an adult with mismatch repair-deficient cancer.

The chain recombines TRBV7-9 with TRBJ1-5; no reliable D call. CDR1 and CDR2 (germline): SEHNR, FQNEAQ (reference sequence). V lost 1 base and J lost 15, with 13 bases in between. The CDR3 totals 12 residues. CDR3 coding DNA: TGTGCCAGCAGCTTAGAGGATCTTGTCCCGCATTTT. This sequence encodes CASSLEDLVPHF.

This clone has just a few counts. This chain uses TRBV5-1 with TRBJ2-7; 14 bases are shared with TRBD2. Losses at the gene ends were 4 bases for V and 6 bases for J; bases not matched to a gene: 3. The CDR3 extends over 14 amino acids. The V gene's germline CDR1 is SGHRS and CDR2 YFSETQ. The CDR3 sequence is CASSTTSGRAEQYF. The CDR3 region has the DNA TGCGCCAGCAGCACGACTAGCGGGAGGGCCGAGCAGTACTTC.

The chain is built from TRBV27 and TRBJ2-1; maybe TRBD1 (5 bases). This CDR3 has 13 amino acids. V gave up 7 bases and J gave up 2 bases, with 9 bases separating them. CDR1 is MNHEY, CDR2 SMNVEV, per germline (reference sequence). CDR3 nucleotide sequence: TGTGCCAGCAATAAGGGGCCCTACAATGAGCAGTTCTTC. Residues: CASNKGPYNEQFF.

The gene calls are TRBV12-5 and TRBJ2-1, with TRBD2 identical over 8 bases. The V and J ends lost 11 bases and 7 bases, in that order; junction bases with no gene match: 10. The CDR3 totals 13 residues. Germline values: CDR1 LGHNT, CDR2 FRNRAP. Written as DNA, the CDR3 is TGTGCTTTAGGGCTAGCGGGCTCAAATGAGCAGTTCTTC. Protein product: CALGLAGSNEQFF.

The chain carries TRBV10-3 and TRBJ2-1; TRBD2 agrees at 7 bases. There are 14 residues in the CDR3. V dropped 2 bases and J dropped 6; count of bases not matched to a gene: 4. CDR1 and CDR2 (germline): ENHRY, SYGVKD. The CDR3 region is CAISETGTTNEQFF. The CDR3 region has the DNA TGTGCCATCAGTGAGACGGGGACTACCAATGAGCAGTTCTTC.

The chain is built from TRBV11-2 and TRBJ2-6; unclear D gene. There are 16 residues in the CDR3. The V end was cut by 0 bases, the J end by 1 base, with 7 bases between. The V gene's germline CDR1 is SGHAT and CDR2 FQNNGV. The DNA for the CDR3 is TGTGCCAGCAGCTTAGATCGAGTATCTGGGGCCAACGTCCTGACTTTC. Translation gives CASSLDRVSGANVLTF.

The chain combines TRBV4-3 with TRBJ2-1; D may be TRBD1 (5 bases). The CDR3 runs 16 residues. Trimming left V 0 bases short and J 9 bases short, with 18 bases between. Germline V gene lookup returns CDR1 LGHNA and CDR2 YSLEER. The CDR3: CASSQDSFRTNGEQFF. For the CDR3, the DNA is TGCGCCAGCAGCCAAGATTCGTTCAGGACAAACGGTGAGCAGTTCTTC.

This clone was detected only once. V usage is TRBV10-3 and J usage is TRBJ2-1, with D perhaps matching TRBD2 (7 bases). Between the trimmed V and J ends, which lost 8 bases and 4 bases, there was a span of 27 bases. Per the germline V gene, CDR1 is ENHRY and CDR2 is SYGVKD. This CDR3 comprises 18 residues. The CDR3 nucleotides read TGTGCCATCCGAGGGATAGAGTCCGGACTAGGGGGATACAATGAGCAGTTCTTC. It yields the protein CAIRGIESGLGGYNEQFF.

This chain joins TRBV18 and TRBJ2-5; 15 bases are a match to TRBD2. This CDR3 contains 18 residues. The trim removed 3 bases at V and 1 base at J, leaving 6 bases unmatched. Germline values: CDR1 KGHSH, CDR2 LQKENI. CDR3 amino acids: CASSPGLAGGPIQETQYF. In DNA, the CDR3 is TGTGCCAGCTCACCGGGACTAGCGGGAGGACCTATCCAAGAGACCCAGTACTTC.

The chain joins TRBV27 to TRBJ2-2, with D possibly being TRBD1 (6 bases). The germline CDR1 and CDR2 sequences are MNHEY and SMNVEV (reference sequence). The CDR3 sequence is 14 residues long. The V and J ends lost 5 bases and 7 bases respectively, with 14 bases between them. The CDR3 DNA is TGTGCCAGCAGTGTTACAGGGAATGACGGGGAGCTGTTTTTT. It specifies CASSVTGNDGELFF.

The J gene is TRBJ2-2, the V gene TRBV27, with unresolved D. The germline V gene has CDR1 MNHEY and CDR2 SMNVEV (reference sequence). The V end lost 7 bases, the J end lost 1 base, and 16 bases lay between the germline ends. This CDR3 is built from 16 residues. For the CDR3, the DNA is TGTGCCAGCACCAATAGCCCTTTTTTGAACACCGGGGAGCTGTTTTTT. Protein: CASTNSPFLNTGELFF.

This clone was seen more than once but under ten times. V and J are TRBV7-3 and TRBJ2-1; 9 bases are a match to TRBD2. The junction had 8 bases not matched to a gene; V was cut back by 2 bases and J by 12 bases. The germline V gene has CDR1 SGHTA and CDR2 FQGTGA. CDR3 length: 14 residues. Written as DNA, the CDR3 is TGTGCCAGCAGCTTAGATCCAGCGGGAGGCAGGCAGTTCTTC. This sequence encodes CASSLDPAGGRQFF.

This clone showed up just a few times. This chain uses TRBV6-1 with TRBJ1-2; the match to TRBD1 covers 7 bases. V lost 10 bases to trimming and J lost 4 bases; unmatched junction nucleotides: 3. Germline CDR1 MNHNS, CDR2 SASEGT. CDR3 length: 11 amino acids. The CDR3, as DNA: TGTGCCATAGGGGACAGCTATGGCTACACCTTC. Protein: CAIGDSYGYTF.

Concerning this clone: The junction does not match germline at one end; this may be a read error. The genes are TRBV7-7 and TRBJ2-5; D may be TRBD1 or TRBD2 (5 bases each). Germline CDR1 and CDR2: SSHAT and FNYEAQ (reference sequence). The CDR3 totals 14 residues. The CDR3 DNA reads TGTGCTAGCAGCGAGAGGGCTAGGGGCGAGACCCAGTACTTC. Amino acid sequence: CASSERARGETQYF. Drawing the rest from reference TRBV7-7 and TRBJ2-5, the complete variable domain is GAGVSQSPRYKVTKRGQDVTLRCDPISSHATLYWYQQALGQGPEFLTYFNYEAQPDKSGLPSDRFSAERPEGSISTLTIQRTEQRDSAMYRCASSERARGETQYFGPGTRLLVL.

V is TRBV7-9 and J is TRBJ2-1; the D is unclear. Trimming took 0 bases from V and 8 from J, leaving 8 bases between them. CDR3 length: 13 residues. Germline loops: CDR1 SEHNR, CDR2 FQNEAQ (reference sequence). The CDR3: CASSLASRHEQFF. The CDR3 DNA sequence: TGTGCCAGCAGCTTAGCCAGTAGGCATGAGCAGTTCTTC.

This clone was detected only once. This chain links TRBV2 with TRBJ2-5; D possibly corresponds to TRBD2 (6 bases). The J call is uncertain, as TRBJ2-7 better fits the DNA end. There are 16 residues in the CDR3. Germline-derived CDR1 and CDR2 are SNHLY and FYNNEI. The CDR3 region is CASSEAYRRAEAEQYF. CDR3 nucleotides: TGTGCCAGCAGTGAAGCCTACCGGAGGGCCGAGGCCGAGCAGTACTTC.

The genes are TRBV11-2 and TRBJ2-7, with TRBD1 identical over 9 bases. The J segment lost 1 base and the V segment lost 2 bases, leaving 3 bases of the junction unmatched. The CDR3 consists of 15 residues. Per germline, CDR1 SGHAT and CDR2 FQNNGV. CDR3 region: CASSLTGQGSYEQYF. The DNA of the CDR3 is TGTGCCAGCAGCTTAACAGGACAGGGGTCCTACGAGCAGTACTTC. The full variable domain, completed using reference TRBV11-2 and TRBJ2-7, is EAGVAQSPRYKIIEKRQSVAFWCNPISGHATLYWYQQILGQGPKLLIQFQNNGVVDDSQLPKDRFSAERLKGVDSTLKIQPAKLEDSAVYLCASSLTGQGSYEQYFGPGTRLTVT.

The rearrangement links TRBV7-2 to TRBJ2-2; 8 bases map to TRBD2. This CDR3 comprises 17 residues. Germline V gives CDR1 SGHTA, CDR2 FQGNSA. Trimming at V came to 5 bases and at J to 1 base, leaving 9 bases not matched to a gene. CDR3 sequence: CASSPRLAQLNTGELFF. CDR3 nucleotide sequence: TGTGCCAGCAGCCCTCGACTAGCGCAATTGAACACCGGGGAGCTGTTTTTT. The entire variable domain, with the rest obtained from reference TRBV7-2 and TRBJ2-2, is as follows: GAGVSQSPSNKVTEKGKDVELRCDPISGHTALYWYRQSLGQGLEFLIYFQGNSAPDKSGLPSDRFSAERTGGSVSTLTIQRTQQEDSAVYLCASSPRLAQLNTGELFFGEGSRLTVL.

This chain links TRBV5-1 with TRBJ1-4; the D is unclear. CDR1 and CDR2 (germline): SGHRS, YFSETQ. Between the trimmed V and J ends, which lost 4 bases and 2 bases, there was a span of 15 bases. There are 16 residues in the CDR3. The CDR3 DNA sequence: TGCGCCAGCAGCATTGGTACCCTAGGGACTAATGAAAAACTGTTTTTT. Translated: CASSIGTLGTNEKLFF.

The gene calls are TRBV10-3 and TRBJ2-1; 10 nucleotides line up with TRBD2. This CDR3 is built from 15 residues. J gave up 3 bases and V 4 bases, and 3 bases lay outside the gene matches. CDR1 is ENHRY and CDR2 is SYGVKD in the germline V gene. CDR3: CAISGSGRDYNEQFF. The CDR3 nucleotides read TGTGCCATCAGTGGGAGCGGGAGGGACTACAATGAGCAGTTCTTC.

This clone was observed a handful of times. V and J are TRBV9 and TRBJ2-1; the D gene is possibly TRBD1 (5 bases). Germline assignment: CDR1 SGDLS and CDR2 YYNGEE. This CDR3 spans 16 amino acids. V gave up 0 bases and J gave up 2 bases, with 12 bases separating them. The CDR3 spells CASSVAVGATYNEQFF. CDR3 DNA: TGTGCCAGCAGCGTAGCTGTAGGGGCGACCTACAATGAGCAGTTCTTC.

The V and J genes are TRBV5-4 and TRBJ2-5; D remains unclear. The CDR3 consists of 16 residues. The ends were cut back, 0 bases at V and 1 base at J, with 13 bases in the middle. Germline values: CDR1 SGHNT, CDR2 YYREEE (reference sequence). The CDR3 nucleotides read TGTGCCAGCAGCTTGGCCGGGTTAAAATTCCAAGAGACCCAGTACTTC. This codes for CASSLAGLKFQETQYF.

This clone was observed once. This chain connects TRBV7-6 to TRBJ2-3; 8 nucleotides match TRBD1. The ends lost 3 bases at V and 2 bases at J; junction bases unmatched: 4. The CDR3 covers 15 residues. Germline V gene lookup returns CDR1 SGHVS and CDR2 FNYEAQ. The CDR3 protein is CASSFRDRHTDTQYF. CDR3 DNA: TGTGCCAGCAGCTTCCGGGACAGGCACACAGATACGCAGTATTTT. The full variable domain, in which reference TRBV7-6 and TRBJ2-3 provide the parts outside the CDR3, is GAGVSQSPRYKVTKRGQDVALRCDPISGHVSLYWYRQALGQGPEFLTYFNYEAQQDKSGLPNDRFSAERPEGSISTLTIQRTEQRDSAMYRCASSFRDRHTDTQYFGPGTRLTVL.